Sequencing of this TCR beta chain was carried out in a study of T cell responses to AZD1222 COVID-19 vaccine. General study results and limits: Distributed over spike, vaccine-associated CD4 TCRs predominated at 160-218 and 743-854.

Assay used: immunoSEQ multiplex PCR; TCRdb lists only in-frame clones, some missing. The data contain 55,000 to 65,000 clones, approximately 85% of them singletons. This clone was detected only a few times. Its antigen is unidentified. CDR1 is SNHLY, CDR2 FYNNEI, per germline. V was pared by 6 bases and J by 7 bases, with 8 bases of the junction left unmatched. The CDR3 contains 13 residues. This clonotype originated in an adult in good health. This chain uses TRBV2 with TRBJ2-7, with 8 bases identical to TRBD1. Sequencing was performed on peripheral blood, taken on day 0 of AZD1222 vaccination. The CDR3: CASRKDRAEEQYF. The DNA for the CDR3 is TGTGCCAGCAGAAAGGACAGGGCTGAAGAGCAGTACTTC.